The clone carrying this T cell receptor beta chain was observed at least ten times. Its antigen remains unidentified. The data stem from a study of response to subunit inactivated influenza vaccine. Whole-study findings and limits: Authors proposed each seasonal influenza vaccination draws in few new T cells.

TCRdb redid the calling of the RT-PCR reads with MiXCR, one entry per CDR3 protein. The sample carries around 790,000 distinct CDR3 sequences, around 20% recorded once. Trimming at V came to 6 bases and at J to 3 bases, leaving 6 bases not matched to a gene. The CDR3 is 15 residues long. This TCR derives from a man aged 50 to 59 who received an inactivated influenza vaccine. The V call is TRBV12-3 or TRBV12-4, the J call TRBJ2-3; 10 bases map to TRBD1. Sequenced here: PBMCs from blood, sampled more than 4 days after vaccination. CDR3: CASSRDRGRTDTQYF. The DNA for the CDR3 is TGTGCCAGCAGCCGGGACAGGGGAAGGACAGATACGCAGTATTTT.